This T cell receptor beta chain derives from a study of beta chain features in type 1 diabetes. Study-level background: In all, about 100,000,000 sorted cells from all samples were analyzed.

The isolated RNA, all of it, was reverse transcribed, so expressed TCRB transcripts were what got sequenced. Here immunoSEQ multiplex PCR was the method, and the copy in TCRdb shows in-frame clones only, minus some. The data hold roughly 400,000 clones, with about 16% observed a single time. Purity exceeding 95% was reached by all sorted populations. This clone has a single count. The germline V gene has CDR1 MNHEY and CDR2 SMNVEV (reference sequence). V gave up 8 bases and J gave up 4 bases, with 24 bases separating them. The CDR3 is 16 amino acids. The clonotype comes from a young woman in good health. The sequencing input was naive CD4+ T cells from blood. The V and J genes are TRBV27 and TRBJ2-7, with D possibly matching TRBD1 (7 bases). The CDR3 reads CASATGRHMVGYEQYF. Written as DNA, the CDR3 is TGTGCCAGCGCGACAGGGAGGCACATGGTGGGGTACGAGCAGTACTTC.